The following is a T cell receptor (beta chain) sequence with its context. The CDR3 spans 14 residues. Germline V lookup: CDR1 SGHRS, CDR2 YFSETQ. V was cut by 0 bases and J by 0 bases, with 6 bases left in between. The authors carried out high-throughput sequencing of TCR beta. They applied it to CD8+ and CD4+ T cells obtained from blood. The authors negatively isolated CD8+ and CD4+ T cells and FACS-enriched TEMRA cells. Reverse transcription of roughly 0.45 to 1 ug RNA was performed with random hexamers. TCR beta CDR3 was amplified by immunoSEQ multiplex PCR. This amplification extended across 54 Vbeta and 13 Jbeta segments. TCRdb re-called the immunoSEQ multiplex PCR reads through MiXCR, storing one row per CDR3 protein. The table has over 95,000 distinct CDR3 sequences, about nine tenths seen once. This record comes from a study of CD8 T cells in Susac syndrome.

Sequencing was carried out using CD4+ T cells from PBMCs. This receptor was obtained from a human donor in good health. The genes are TRBV5-1 and TRBJ1-1, with unresolved D. The CDR3 here is CASSLDSMNTEAFF. CDR3 bases: TGCGCCAGCAGCTTGGACAGCATGAACACTGAAGCTTTCTTT.